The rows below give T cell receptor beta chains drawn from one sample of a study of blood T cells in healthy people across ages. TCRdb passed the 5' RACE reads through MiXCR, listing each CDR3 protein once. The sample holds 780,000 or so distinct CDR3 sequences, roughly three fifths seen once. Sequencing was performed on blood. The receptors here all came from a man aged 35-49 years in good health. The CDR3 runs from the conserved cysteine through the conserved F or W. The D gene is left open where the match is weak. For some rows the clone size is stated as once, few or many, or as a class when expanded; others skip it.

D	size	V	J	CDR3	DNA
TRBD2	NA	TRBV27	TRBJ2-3	CASSSGEGGPSDTQYF	TGTGCCAGCAGTTCCGGGGAGGGTGGACCGTCAGATACGCAGTATTTT
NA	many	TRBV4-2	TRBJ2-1	CASSQEPSSYNEQFF	TGTGCCAGCAGCCAAGAACCTAGCTCCTACAATGAGCAGTTCTTC
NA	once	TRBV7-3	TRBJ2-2	CASSLVDSTGELFF	TGTGCCAGCAGCTTAGTCGACTCCACCGGGGAGCTGTTTTTT
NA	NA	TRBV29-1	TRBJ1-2	CSVTRFGWVGDGYTF	TGCAGCGTTACCAGATTCGGGTGGGTCGGTGATGGCTACACCTTC
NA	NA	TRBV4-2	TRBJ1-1	CASSLEAGPNTEAFF	TGTGCCAGCAGCCTGGAGGCGGGACCGAACACTGAAGCTTTCTTT
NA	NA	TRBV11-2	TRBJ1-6	CASTTTGEANSPLHF	TGTGCCAGCACCACCACGGGGGAGGCAAATTCACCCCTCCACTTT
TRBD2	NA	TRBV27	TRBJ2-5	CASRGTTSGRETQYF	TGTGCCTCTAGGGGTACGACTAGCGGGCGGGAGACCCAGTACTTC
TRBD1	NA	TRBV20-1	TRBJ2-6	CSGTSSGTGLRSGANVLTF	TGCAGTGGAACATCCTCCGGGACAGGGCTAAGGTCTGGGGCCAACGTCCTGACTTTC
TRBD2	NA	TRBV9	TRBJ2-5	CASSQLAGVRETQYF	TGTGCCAGCAGCCAACTAGCGGGGGTCAGGGAGACCCAGTACTTC
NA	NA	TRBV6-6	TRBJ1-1	CASSYLSSGEAFF	TGTGCCAGCAGTTACTTATCGAGCGGTGAAGCTTTCTTT
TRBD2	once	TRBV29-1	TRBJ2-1	CSVKAGAGLVNNEQFF	TGCAGCGTTAAAGCCGGAGCGGGACTAGTGAACAATGAGCAGTTCTTC
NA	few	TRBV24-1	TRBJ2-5	CATSDPPTRGQYQETQYF	TGTGCCACCAGTGATCCACCGACCCGGGGGCAGTACCAAGAGACCCAGTACTTC
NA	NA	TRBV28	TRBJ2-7	CASSAAGLPYEQYF	TGTGCCAGCAGTGCGGCAGGTCTCCCCTACGAGCAGTACTTC
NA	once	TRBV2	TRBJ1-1	CASSGGGLGTEAFF	TGTGCCAGCAGTGGGGGGGGGCTGGGCACTGAAGCTTTCTTT